The 6 T cell receptor gamma chains in this list originate from one sample, sequenced in a study of γδ T cells in repeated Plasmodium falciparum infection. Flow sorting of PBMC yielded separate Vgamma9/Vdelta2+ and Vdelta2-negative gammadelta T cell populations for bulk repertoire analysis. TCRdb re-called clones from the multiplex PCR reads using CATT. The repertoire holds approximately 25,000 gamma-chain clones, with around 2.9% as singletons. Sequenced sample: gamma-delta T cells from blood. The origin of the receptors is a pool of human donors (malaria-infected and uninfected, not separated).

This clone showed up many times. The mismatch at residue 7 between this DNA's translation and the TCRdb protein of a much larger clone likely reflects a read error; the protein shown is translated from the DNA. The genes are TRGV9 and TRGJ1 or TRGJ2. The CDR3 length is 11 residues. Looked up from germline, CDR1 is GITISATS and CDR2 is ISYDGTV (reference sequence). The ends lost 5 bases at V and 9 bases at J; junction bases unmatched: 7. The DNA of the CDR3 is TGTGCCTTGTGGGGGATAAGTAAGAAACTCTTT. It specifies CALWGISKKLF.

A note on this clone: Translating this DNA gives a protein that differs at residue 12 from the TCRdb one, which belongs to a much larger clone; a read error is likely, and the protein shown is this translation. This chain connects TRGV9 to TRGJP. TCRdb lists no J gene, so it was determined here by aligning the DNA to germline. This CDR3 contains 15 residues. Germline CDR1 GITISATS, CDR2 ISYDGTV (reference sequence). CDR3 bases: TGTGCCTTGTGGACATTAGAGTTGGGCAAAAAAACCAAGGTATTT. This encodes CALWTLELGKKTKVF.

CDR3 sequence: CALWEVLWKLF. CDR3 in DNA: TGTGCCTTGTGGGAGGTGTTGTGGAAACTCTTT. V usage is TRGV9 and J usage is TRGJ1 or TRGJ2. The J gene was missing in TCRdb and was found by matching the end of the DNA to germline. J lost 12 bases, V lost 0 bases, and 5 bases had no gene match. The germline V gene encodes CDR1 GITISATS and CDR2 ISYDGTV (reference sequence). The CDR3 length is 11 residues.

This clone has a count of ten or more. This chain joins TRGV5 and TRGJ1 or TRGJ2. The V gene's germline CDR1 is VINAFY and CDR2 YDVSNSKD. The CDR3 runs to 11 residues. With V trimmed by 0 bases and J by 12 bases, 5 bases remained unmatched. The CDR3 coding sequence is TGTGCCACCTGGGACAGGTGGGGGAAACTCTTT. Its protein product is CATWDRWGKLF.

This clone occurred many times. TCRdb's protein, taken from a much larger clone, differs from this DNA's translation at residue 8, likely owing to a read error; the protein displayed comes from the DNA. V gene TRGV9 combines with J gene TRGJ1 or TRGJ2. There are 13 residues in the CDR3. Germline trimming cut 3 bases from V and 8 bases from J; bases unmatched to any gene: 10. Germline assignment: CDR1 GITISATS and CDR2 ISYDGTV (reference sequence). Here the CDR3 DNA reads TGTGCCTTGTGGGAGCCTATCGAGAATAAGAAACTCTTT. It codes for CALWEPIENKKLF.

Remarks on this clone: This DNA translates differently at residue 7 from the TCRdb protein, which is that of a much larger clone; a read error is likely, and the protein shown is the DNA's own translation. V usage is TRGV9 and J usage is TRGJ1 or TRGJ2. The J gene, missing from TCRdb, was assigned here through DNA to germline matching. This CDR3 comprises 11 residues. The J segment lost 9 bases and the V segment lost 8 bases, leaving 10 bases of the junction unmatched. The germline V gene encodes CDR1 GITISATS and CDR2 ISYDGTV (reference sequence). The CDR3 here is CALYSTCKKLF. CDR3 nucleotide sequence: TGTGCCTTGTATAGTACCTGTAAGAAACTCTTT.